Ten or more counts support the clone carrying this T cell receptor (beta chain). The antigen remains unidentified. The CDR3 contains 16 residues. Germline CDR1 reads SGHAT; CDR2 reads FQDESV (reference sequence). V lost 4 bases, J lost 1 base, and 15 bases lay in between. TCRdb analysed the reads with MiXCR anew, one entry per CDR3 protein. The sample yields roughly 230,000 distinct CDR3 sequences, 9% to 15% seen once. The record originates from a study of T cell repertoires in cytomegalovirus infection. Study in general: An indication of both CMV infection and matching HLA type came from public TCR beta signatures.

Study conclusions and caveats: The study identified carriers of CMV plus the relevant HLA from cumulative public TCR beta family frequency. The ex vivo response showed dominance by HLA-C-restricted CMV-specific TCR beta clonotypes.

The sequence was obtained from a human donor in good health (CMV status not recorded). Some clones in this sample may be carry-over from other donors' samples. The chain has TRBV11-1 and TRBJ2-3; a weak D match, TRBD2 (6 bases). The material sequenced was PBMCs. The CDR3 nucleotides read TGTGCCAGCAGCTCCCGGGAGCGCCCTGGCACAGATACGCAGTATTTT. This sequence encodes CASSSRERPGTDTQYF.